A selection of T cell receptor beta chains follows, all from one sample in a study of T cell responses to AZD1222 COVID-19 vaccine. The table came from immunoSEQ multiplex PCR; TCRdb's copy has only in-frame clones and leaves some out. The profile shows about 110,000 clones, approximately 86% of them singletons. This sample comprised peripheral blood, obtained on day 0 of AZD1222 vaccination. Receptor source: an adult in good health. The CDR3 runs from the conserved cysteine through the conserved F or W. The D gene is left open where the match is weak. Not all rows give a size; the values are once, few, many and, for expanded clones, a class.

CDR3 protein: CASADVRSYEQYF
clone size: -
V gene: TRBV14
J gene: TRBJ2-7
D gene: -

CDR3 protein: CASSSTYEQYF
clone size: -
V gene: TRBV7-2
J gene: TRBJ2-7
D gene: -

CDR3 protein: CAWRGHLNSPLHF
clone size: once
V gene: TRBV30
J gene: TRBJ1-6
D gene: -

CDR3 protein: CASSQVIGNEQFF
clone size: -
V gene: TRBV14
J gene: TRBJ2-1
D gene: -

CDR3 protein: CAWISGYGYTF
clone size: few
V gene: TRBV30
J gene: TRBJ1-2
D gene: -

CDR3 protein: CASRVDLSSYNEQFF
clone size: -
V gene: TRBV6-5
J gene: TRBJ2-1
D gene: -

CDR3 protein: CASSPSRTGYNSPLHF
clone size: -
V gene: TRBV7-2
J gene: TRBJ1-6
D gene: TRBD1

CDR3 protein: CASRRDSDTQYF
clone size: -
V gene: TRBV28
J gene: TRBJ2-3
D gene: -

CDR3 protein: CASSLRTGRSPDTQYF
clone size: once
V gene: TRBV5-1
J gene: TRBJ2-3
D gene: TRBD1

CDR3 protein: CASSQDPGQGETQYF
clone size: -
V gene: TRBV4-3
J gene: TRBJ2-5
D gene: TRBD1

CDR3 protein: CASSSDRGKQYF
clone size: -
V gene: TRBV6-5
J gene: TRBJ2-7
D gene: TRBD1

CDR3 protein: CASSQASGRGLYEQYF
clone size: few
V gene: TRBV4-1
J gene: TRBJ2-7
D gene: TRBD2

CDR3 protein: CASSPIFLGQGSSGNTIYF
clone size: -
V gene: TRBV18
J gene: TRBJ1-3
D gene: TRBD1